Below are 11 T cell receptor beta chains sequenced from a single sample in a study of T-cell reconstitution after alpha-beta-depleted transplantation in children. Construction of the TCRbeta library involved unique molecular identifiers. A single record per CDR3 protein comes from TCRdb applying MiXCR to the PCR reads. The sample has a few hundred thousand distinct CDR3 sequences, about 11% seen once. This material consisted of PBMCs, taken before TCRalphabeta/CD19-depleted stem cell transplant. The receptors originated from a child in the first two years of life with acute myeloid leukemia, due to receive a stem cell transplant.

This clonotype was counted many times. The chain combines TRBV20-1 with TRBJ2-1; weak D call: TRBD2 (5 bases). Trimming cost V 0 bases and J 9 bases, with 9 bases left between them. The CDR3 has 12 residues. Germline CDR1 and CDR2: DFQATT and SNEGSKA (reference sequence). The CDR3: CSARDTRGEQFF. The CDR3 nucleotides are TGCAGTGCTAGAGATACACGGGGTGAGCAGTTCTTC.

The gene calls are TRBV28 and TRBJ1-2, with D uncertain. With 8 bases removed from V and 12 bases from J, the gap between germline ends came to 34 bases. Germline-derived CDR1 and CDR2 are MDHEN and SYDVKM. The CDR3 is 17 amino acids. The CDR3 loop reads CASLTSRTASLKRGDTF. CDR3 coding DNA: TGTGCCAGCCTAACTTCGAGAACAGCCTCCCTGAAGCGAGGCGACACCTTC.

This clonotype was counted a few times. J is TRBJ2-2 and V is TRBV5-5; a possible D gene is TRBD2 (6 bases). CDR1 and CDR2 (germline): SGHKS, YYEKEE (reference sequence). The CDR3 is 15 amino acids. The V gene lost 0 bases and the J gene lost 9 bases, with 15 bases spanning the gap. The CDR3 reads CASSLDAGSARELFF. CDR3 nucleotides: TGTGCCAGCAGCTTGGATGCGGGATCCGCCCGGGAGCTGTTTTTT.

In its sample, this clonotype was seen many times. The chain carries TRBV7-2 and TRBJ2-1; D perhaps matches TRBD2 (5 bases). CDR1 and CDR2 (germline): SGHTA, FQGNSA. V was clipped by 5 bases and J by 4 bases, with 15 bases between them. The length of the CDR3 is 15 residues. The CDR3 sequence is CASSNEGWWYNEQFF. CDR3 nucleotides: TGTGCCAGCAGCAACGAGGGTTGGTGGTACAATGAGCAGTTCTTC. Filled out from reference TRBV7-2 and TRBJ2-1, the complete variable domain reads GAGVSQSPSNKVTEKGKDVELRCDPISGHTALYWYRQSLGQGLEFLIYFQGNSAPDKSGLPSDRFSAERTGGSVSTLTIQRTQQEDSAVYLCASSNEGWWYNEQFFGPGTRLTVL.

This clonotype occurred a few times. The J gene is TRBJ2-7, the V gene TRBV25-1; no clear D gene. Germline lookup yields CDR1 MGHDK and CDR2 SYGVNS. The CDR3 spans 11 residues. The V end was cut by 0 bases, the J end by 6 bases, with 3 bases between. Written as DNA, the CDR3 is TGTGCCAGCAGTGAATATATCGAGCAGTACTTC. This encodes CASSEYIEQYF.

In the case of this clonotype: A much larger clonotype is one base distant, so this may be a read error. This rearrangement joins TRBV12-2 to TRBJ2-1. TRBV12-2 constitutes a pseudogene. The CDR3 has 13 amino acids. The CDR3 DNA sequence: TGTGCAAGTCGCTTAGAAATGGGTAGTGAGCAGTTCTTC. Translating gives CASRLEMGSEQFF.

This clonotype was detected ten times or more. The chain has TRBV7-3 and TRBJ2-3; 8 positions match TRBD2. Per the germline V gene, CDR1 is SGHTA and CDR2 is FQGTGA. Germline trimming cut 1 base from V and 0 bases from J; bases unmatched to any gene: 6. CDR3 size: 17 residues. For the CDR3, the DNA is TGTGCCAGCAGCTTAAGTGGTAGCGGGATTAGCACAGATACGCAGTATTTT. Its translation is CASSLSGSGISTDTQYF.

This clonotype was picked up many times. This chain connects TRBV20-1 to TRBJ1-1; 8 bases are shared with TRBD1. The CDR3 is 15 residues long. Germline CDR1 is DFQATT and CDR2 is SNEGSKA (reference sequence). Trimming took 3 bases from V and 5 from J; bases not matched to a gene: 11. The CDR3 coding sequence is TGCAGTGCTAGCTCAGGACAGGGATATGAGACTGAAGCTTTCTTT. Its protein product is CSASSGQGYETEAFF.

This clonotype was counted only a few times. The chain uses TRBV7-8 and TRBJ2-6, with 7 positions matching TRBD1. Per germline, CDR1 SGHVS and CDR2 FQNEAQ. With 5 bases clipped from V and 2 bases from J, the junction kept 3 bases outside the gene matches. This CDR3 has 15 residues. The chain's CDR3 is CASSVQGPGANVLTF. As DNA, the CDR3 is TGTGCCAGCAGCGTACAGGGGCCTGGGGCCAACGTCCTGACTTTC.

This clonotype has a count of ten or more. This chain connects TRBV5-1 to TRBJ2-1; 13 positions agree with TRBD2. The CDR3 spans 17 residues. V shed 3 bases, J shed 7 bases, and the junction held 10 bases outside the gene matches. CDR1 SGHRS and CDR2 YFSETQ come from the germline V gene. The CDR3 protein is CASSSRTTTSGGNEQFF. CDR3 DNA: TGCGCCAGCAGCTCCCGGACCACGACTAGCGGGGGGAATGAGCAGTTCTTC.

This clonotype appeared many times. V is TRBV24-1 and J is TRBJ1-5; D unclear. Germline V gene sequence: CDR1 KGHDR, CDR2 SFDVKD. This CDR3 contains 14 residues. V lost 10 bases and J lost 0, with 12 bases in between. CDR3: CATSPGSSNQPQHF. The CDR3 DNA follows: TGTGCCACTTCGCCGGGGTCTAGCAATCAGCCCCAGCATTTT.